What follows is one T cell receptor (beta chain) and its context. Looked up from germline, CDR1 is MNHEY and CDR2 is SVGAGI. Trimming cost V 2 bases and J 2 bases; bases outside gene matches: 7. The CDR3 consists of 16 residues. This record comes from a study of blood T cell repertoires in COVID-19. About the study: Sample material is recorded as cDNA or gDNA derived from T cells, B-cell-depleted T cells, or PBMCs.

The protocol was immunoSEQ multiplex PCR, while the TCRdb copy is restricted to in-frame clones and leaves out a portion. The sample lists 200,000 to 250,000 clones, around nine tenths occurring once. This TCR came from a woman aged 60 to 75 with acute or convalescent COVID-19. Sequenced material: peripheral blood. The genes are TRBV6-5 and TRBJ2-3, with 7 bases that match TRBD2. CDR3: CASSYGPTSPTDTQYF. The DNA of the CDR3 is TGTGCCAGCAGTTACGGTCCGACTAGCCCCACAGATACGCAGTATTTT.